This is a list of T cell receptor beta chains from one sample in a study of cytomegalovirus exposure and HLA in healthy donors. Sequencing was performed with immunoSEQ multiplex PCR; in TCRdb, only in-frame clones are kept and a portion is missing. The table lists about 140,000 clones, around 81% of them singletons. Sequencing used PBMCs. The source is a man aged 45-65 years in good health and CMV-seronegative. Each CDR3 is given with its conserved first and last residue. Each record gives: CDR3 protein, CDR3 DNA, clone size, J gene, V gene, D gene. The D gene is left open where the match is weak. Not all rows give a size; the values are once, few, many and, for expanded clones, a class.

CDR3aa: CASSPPNFRDWGYTF
CDR3nt: TGTGCCAGCTCACCACCGAACTTCAGAGACTGGGGCTACACCTTC
abundance: -
j_gene: TRBJ1-2
v_gene: TRBV18
d_gene: -

CDR3aa: CASSARTGGNTGELFF
CDR3nt: TGCGCCAGCTCTGCCCGGACAGGGGGTAACACCGGGGAGCTGTTTTTT
abundance: -
j_gene: TRBJ2-2
v_gene: TRBV10-2
d_gene: TRBD1

CDR3aa: CASSDAQGADTQYF
CDR3nt: TGTGCCAGCAGTGACGCACAGGGGGCAGATACGCAGTATTTT
abundance: few
j_gene: TRBJ2-3
v_gene: TRBV6-4
d_gene: TRBD1

CDR3aa: CASSTLTVGGYGYTF
CDR3nt: TGTGCCAGCAGTACCCTGACAGTCGGGGGCTATGGCTACACCTTC
abundance: -
j_gene: TRBJ1-2
v_gene: TRBV28
d_gene: -

CDR3aa: CSVEYGLAGVGQYF
CDR3nt: TGCAGCGTTGAATATGGACTAGCGGGAGTCGGGCAGTACTTC
abundance: -
j_gene: TRBJ2-7
v_gene: TRBV29-1
d_gene: TRBD2

CDR3aa: CASSLGAPGEKLFF
CDR3nt: TGCGCCAGCAGCTTAGGGGCACCGGGTGAAAAACTGTTTTTT
abundance: -
j_gene: TRBJ1-4
v_gene: TRBV5-1
d_gene: -

CDR3aa: CASSPGLENNEQFF
CDR3nt: TGTGCCAGCTCACCAGGACTTGAGAACAATGAGCAGTTCTTC
abundance: -
j_gene: TRBJ2-1
v_gene: TRBV18
d_gene: -

CDR3aa: CASRSTSGRVYEQYF
CDR3nt: TGCGCCAGCAGGTCAACTAGCGGCCGAGTCTACGAGCAGTACTTC
abundance: -
j_gene: TRBJ2-7
v_gene: TRBV11-2
d_gene: TRBD2

CDR3aa: CASSPPAGYEQFF
CDR3nt: TGTGCCAGCTCACCACCGGCGGGCTATGAGCAGTTCTTC
abundance: -
j_gene: TRBJ2-1
v_gene: TRBV18
d_gene: -

CDR3aa: CASSTGGGITEAFF
CDR3nt: TGTGCCAGTAGTACTGGGGGCGGTATCACTGAAGCTTTCTTT
abundance: -
j_gene: TRBJ1-1
v_gene: TRBV19
d_gene: -

CDR3aa: CASSAPDTGELFF
CDR3nt: TGTGCCAGCAGCGCCCCCGACACCGGGGAGCTGTTTTTT
abundance: -
j_gene: TRBJ2-2
v_gene: TRBV9
d_gene: -

CDR3aa: CATSRDEWRLTGELFF
CDR3nt: TGTGCCACCAGCAGAGATGAGTGGAGGCTAACCGGGGAGCTGTTTTTT
abundance: -
j_gene: TRBJ2-2
v_gene: TRBV15
d_gene: -

CDR3aa: CASSYPGLAGAQETQYF
CDR3nt: TGTGCCAGCAGCTATCCTGGACTAGCGGGAGCTCAAGAGACCCAGTACTTC
abundance: -
j_gene: TRBJ2-5
v_gene: TRBV7-9
d_gene: TRBD2

CDR3aa: CASSVGSFTDTQYF
CDR3nt: TGTGCCAGCAGCGTGGGCAGCTTCACAGATACGCAGTATTTT
abundance: few
j_gene: TRBJ2-3
v_gene: TRBV9
d_gene: -

CDR3aa: CASRGQGANGYTF
CDR3nt: TGTGCCAGTAGGGGACAGGGGGCAAATGGCTACACCTTC
abundance: -
j_gene: TRBJ1-2
v_gene: TRBV19
d_gene: TRBD1

CDR3aa: CASSLEGGAVTNEKLFF
CDR3nt: TGTGCCAGCAGCTTAGAAGGAGGGGCAGTAACTAATGAAAAACTGTTTTTT
abundance: -
j_gene: TRBJ1-4
v_gene: TRBV7-9
d_gene: -

CDR3aa: CASSPNQQGSRAFF
CDR3nt: TGTGCCAGTAGCCCGAACCAACAGGGTTCTCGAGCTTTCTTT
abundance: -
j_gene: TRBJ1-1
v_gene: TRBV19
d_gene: -

CDR3aa: CASSLRDRDSGELFF
CDR3nt: TGCGCCAGCAGCCTACGGGACAGGGATTCCGGGGAGCTGTTTTTT
abundance: -
j_gene: TRBJ2-2
v_gene: TRBV4-1
d_gene: TRBD1

CDR3aa: CACLGLRGYTF
CDR3nt: TGTGCCTGCCTAGGATTGCGTGGCTACACCTTC
abundance: -
j_gene: TRBJ1-2
v_gene: TRBV30
d_gene: -

CDR3aa: CATSRLGLAGVRTGELFF
CDR3nt: TGTGCCACCAGCAGATTAGGACTAGCGGGAGTGCGGACCGGGGAGCTGTTTTTT
abundance: once
j_gene: TRBJ2-2
v_gene: TRBV15
d_gene: TRBD2

CDR3aa: CSVLAGQSGANVLTF
CDR3nt: TGCAGCGTTCTAGCGGGGCAGTCTGGGGCCAACGTCCTGACTTTC
abundance: -
j_gene: TRBJ2-6
v_gene: TRBV29-1
d_gene: TRBD2

CDR3aa: CASSFRGGGETQYF
CDR3nt: TGTGCCAGCAGCTTCCGGGGGGGCGGAGAGACCCAGTACTTC
abundance: -
j_gene: TRBJ2-5
v_gene: TRBV7-9
d_gene: TRBD2

CDR3aa: CASRNPGQGIHEQFF
CDR3nt: TGTGCCAGCAGAAATCCGGGACAGGGGATTCATGAGCAGTTCTTC
abundance: -
j_gene: TRBJ2-1
v_gene: TRBV27
d_gene: TRBD1

CDR3aa: CASSPGTGGNYGYTF
CDR3nt: TGTGCCAGCTCACCCGGGACAGGGGGGAACTATGGCTACACCTTC
abundance: -
j_gene: TRBJ1-2
v_gene: TRBV18
d_gene: TRBD1

CDR3aa: CASGLNFNQPQHF
CDR3nt: TGTGCTAGTGGTTTGAACTTTAATCAGCCCCAGCATTTT
abundance: -
j_gene: TRBJ1-5
v_gene: TRBV12-5
d_gene: -

CDR3aa: CASSWAAGSTEAFF
CDR3nt: TGTGCCAGCAGCTGGGCCGCCGGTAGCACTGAAGCTTTCTTT
abundance: -
j_gene: TRBJ1-1
v_gene: TRBV13
d_gene: -

CDR3aa: CASSYDRGNTGELFF
CDR3nt: TGTGCCAGCAGTTACGACAGGGGAAACACCGGGGAGCTGTTTTTT
abundance: -
j_gene: TRBJ2-2
v_gene: TRBV27
d_gene: TRBD1

CDR3aa: CASSQFAGGSDTQYF
CDR3nt: TGCGCCAGCAGCCAATTCGCGGGAGGGTCAGATACGCAGTATTTT
abundance: once
j_gene: TRBJ2-3
v_gene: TRBV4-1
d_gene: TRBD2

CDR3aa: CASSTQGDNSPLHF
CDR3nt: TGTGCCAGCAGCACACAGGGGGACAATTCACCCCTCCACTTT
abundance: -
j_gene: TRBJ1-6
v_gene: TRBV7-9
d_gene: TRBD1

CDR3aa: CASSLTREEKLFF
CDR3nt: TGTGCCAGCAGCCTCACACGGGAGGAAAAACTGTTTTTT
abundance: -
j_gene: TRBJ1-4
v_gene: TRBV7-9
d_gene: -

CDR3aa: CATGYPARAGNGYTF
CDR3nt: TGTGCCACTGGATACCCCGCGCGGGCGGGTAATGGCTACACCTTC
abundance: -
j_gene: TRBJ1-2
v_gene: TRBV15
d_gene: -

CDR3aa: CASSAGTSWETQYF
CDR3nt: TGTGCCAGCAGCGCAGGGACTAGCTGGGAGACCCAGTACTTC
abundance: -
j_gene: TRBJ2-5
v_gene: TRBV9
d_gene: TRBD2

CDR3aa: CASSARSSMPAGEQYF
CDR3nt: TGTGCCAGCAGCGCTCGCTCGTCGATGCCTGCGGGAGAGCAGTACTTC
abundance: -
j_gene: TRBJ2-7
v_gene: TRBV9
d_gene: -

CDR3aa: CASSLGANNEQFF
CDR3nt: TGTGCCAGCAGCTTAGGAGCGAACAATGAGCAGTTCTTC
abundance: once
j_gene: TRBJ2-1
v_gene: TRBV7-2
d_gene: -

CDR3aa: CASSHLPGQGGIEAFF
CDR3nt: TGCGCCAGCAGCCACCTCCCAGGACAGGGTGGGATTGAAGCTTTCTTT
abundance: few
j_gene: TRBJ1-1
v_gene: TRBV4-1
d_gene: TRBD1

CDR3aa: CASSVEGQEYF
CDR3nt: TGTGCCAGCAGCGTAGAAGGACAGGAGTACTTC
abundance: -
j_gene: TRBJ2-7
v_gene: TRBV9
d_gene: TRBD1

CDR3aa: CASSWLTGNYGYTF
CDR3nt: TGTGCCAGCAGCTGGTTGACAGGGAACTATGGCTACACCTTC
abundance: few
j_gene: TRBJ1-2
v_gene: TRBV5-5
d_gene: TRBD1

CDR3aa: CASSIEAAYEQYF
CDR3nt: TGTGCCAGTAGTATAGAGGCAGCCTACGAGCAGTACTTC
abundance: -
j_gene: TRBJ2-7
v_gene: TRBV19
d_gene: -

CDR3aa: CASSPGTGIGTEAFF
CDR3nt: TGTGCCAGCTCACCAGGGACAGGGATTGGCACTGAAGCTTTCTTT
abundance: once
j_gene: TRBJ1-1
v_gene: TRBV18
d_gene: TRBD1

CDR3aa: CASSPRSTEAFF
CDR3nt: TGTGCCAGCAGTCCCCGTAGCACTGAAGCTTTCTTT
abundance: -
j_gene: TRBJ1-1
v_gene: TRBV28
d_gene: -

CDR3aa: CASSLLPGSEQYF
CDR3nt: TGTGCCAGCAGTTTATTACCCGGGTCCGAGCAGTACTTC
abundance: -
j_gene: TRBJ2-7
v_gene: TRBV27
d_gene: -

CDR3aa: CASSQGRENQPQHF
CDR3nt: TGTGCCAGCAGCCAAGGGAGGGAAAATCAGCCCCAGCATTTT
abundance: once
j_gene: TRBJ1-5
v_gene: TRBV7-9
d_gene: -

CDR3aa: CASLDLRTGGSTEAFF
CDR3nt: TGTGCCAGTCTTGACTTACGCACAGGGGGCTCAACTGAAGCTTTCTTT
abundance: -
j_gene: TRBJ1-1
v_gene: TRBV19
d_gene: TRBD1

CDR3aa: CASRSGLAGGGDTGELFF
CDR3nt: TGTGCCAGTAGGTCCGGACTAGCGGGAGGGGGGGACACCGGGGAGCTGTTTTTT
abundance: -
j_gene: TRBJ2-2
v_gene: TRBV19
d_gene: TRBD2

CDR3aa: CASSIIRGGNTEAFF
CDR3nt: TGTGCCAGTAGTATAATAAGAGGAGGGAACACTGAAGCTTTCTTT
abundance: -
j_gene: TRBJ1-1
v_gene: TRBV19
d_gene: -

CDR3aa: CASSIESKTGNYGYTF
CDR3nt: TGTGCCAGTAGTATAGAAAGCAAGACAGGGAACTATGGCTACACCTTC
abundance: -
j_gene: TRBJ1-2
v_gene: TRBV19
d_gene: TRBD1

CDR3aa: CATSVDRSSYEQYF
CDR3nt: TGTGCCACCAGCGTCGACAGGTCTAGCTACGAGCAGTACTTC
abundance: -
j_gene: TRBJ2-7
v_gene: TRBV15
d_gene: -

CDR3aa: CSYRGGDFLNTGELFF
CDR3nt: TGCAGCTATAGAGGCGGCGACTTCTTGAACACCGGGGAGCTGTTTTTT
abundance: once
j_gene: TRBJ2-2
v_gene: TRBV29-1
d_gene: -

CDR3aa: CASSRGQGTTEQYF
CDR3nt: TGTGCCAGCAGCAGGGGACAGGGGACGACCGAGCAGTACTTC
abundance: -
j_gene: TRBJ2-7
v_gene: TRBV5-4
d_gene: TRBD1

CDR3aa: CASSLTDRDNYGYTF
CDR3nt: TGTGCCAGCAGCTTAACCGACAGGGATAACTATGGCTACACCTTC
abundance: -
j_gene: TRBJ1-2
v_gene: TRBV7-8
d_gene: TRBD1

CDR3aa: CASSSFNEQFF
CDR3nt: TGTGCCAGCAGCTCTTTCAATGAGCAGTTCTTC
abundance: -
j_gene: TRBJ2-1
v_gene: TRBV7-9
d_gene: -

CDR3aa: CASSRDSSYNEQFF
CDR3nt: TGTGCCAGCAGTAGGGACAGCTCCTACAATGAGCAGTTCTTC
abundance: -
j_gene: TRBJ2-1
v_gene: TRBV6-4
d_gene: TRBD1